One and the same sample provided the 10 T cell receptor beta chains below, sequenced in a study of shared T cell receptors in the human thymus. Libraries were prepared by immunoSEQ multiplex PCR; TCRdb keeps only in-frame clonotypes and omits some of them. The sample holds hundreds of thousands of clones, 70% to 90% seen once. In addition, the sample was reused for a study of human thymus T cells.

Sequenced: thymocytes. These receptors were collected from a boy under two years old with a congenital heart defect.

This chain links TRBV4-3 with TRBJ2-1; D not resolved. Per germline, CDR1 LGHNA and CDR2 YSLEER. The CDR3 has 14 amino acids. The V gene lost 0 bases and the J gene lost 3 bases, with 6 bases spanning the gap. The CDR3 here is CASSQDPVYNEQFF. For the CDR3, the DNA is TGCGCCAGCAGCCAAGACCCCGTCTACAATGAGCAGTTCTTC.

This chain joins TRBV6-5 and TRBJ2-3, with 9 bases matching TRBD2. This CDR3 region has 16 residues. In germline, CDR1 is MNHEY, CDR2 SVGAGI. With V trimmed by 0 bases and J by 0 bases, 1 base remained unmatched. In DNA form, the CDR3 reads TGTGCCAGCAGTTACTCTCTAGCGGGGAGCACAGATACGCAGTATTTT. This gives the protein CASSYSLAGSTDTQYF.

The chain recombines TRBV9 with TRBJ1-1, with 7 bases that match TRBD1. From germline, CDR1 is SGDLS and CDR2 YYNGEE. Trimming cost V 4 bases and J 3 bases; bases outside gene matches: 15. The CDR3 contains 17 residues. The CDR3 sequence is CASSPPHDRVGDTEAFF. The CDR3, as DNA: TGTGCCAGCAGCCCCCCCCACGACAGGGTTGGGGACACTGAAGCTTTCTTT.

The chain uses TRBV4-1 and TRBJ2-3, with 9 bases matching TRBD1. The germline V gene has CDR1 MGHRA and CDR2 YSYEKL. CDR3 length: 15 residues. Losses at the gene ends were 8 bases for V and 6 bases for J; bases not matched to a gene: 12. CDR3 residues: CASSEGTGSLDTQYF. The CDR3 DNA sequence: TGCGCCAGCTCCGAAGGGACAGGGTCGCTGGATACGCAGTATTTT.

The chain carries TRBV5-1 and TRBJ1-2; possible D gene TRBD1, 6 bases. The CDR3 spans 13 residues. V was pared by 5 bases and J by 4 bases, with 12 bases between. Germline CDR1 and CDR2: SGHRS and YFSETQ. The CDR3 loop reads CASRGDKIYGYTF. CDR3 in DNA: TGCGCCAGCAGAGGGGACAAGATCTATGGCTACACCTTC.

V and J are TRBV28 and TRBJ2-7; 9 nucleotides align to TRBD1. Germline CDR1 is MDHEN and CDR2 is SYDVKM. The V and J ends lost 7 bases and 5 bases, in that order; junction bases with no gene match: 9. The CDR3 covers 14 residues. The chain's CDR3 is CASTPGTGIHEQYF. CDR3 in DNA: TGTGCCAGCACTCCCGGGACAGGGATACACGAGCAGTACTTC.

V usage is TRBV4-3 and J usage is TRBJ2-3; the match to TRBD2 covers 9 bases. Germline CDR1 LGHNA, CDR2 YSLEER. Trimming cost V 4 bases and J 2 bases; bases outside gene matches: 10. This CDR3 region has 17 residues. CDR3 sequence reads: CASSPLGAGGPTDTQYF. CDR3 in DNA: TGCGCCAGCAGCCCCTTGGGGGCGGGAGGGCCCACAGATACGCAGTATTTT.

The genes are TRBV18 and TRBJ2-7, with 11 positions matching TRBD1. Per germline, CDR1 KGHSH and CDR2 LQKENI. CDR3 length: 19 amino acids. V was clipped by 2 bases and J by 1 base; unmatched bases: 13. CDR3 residues: CASSPRLVTGTGGSYEQYF. CDR3 nucleotides: TGTGCCAGCTCACCAAGGCTCGTGACCGGGACAGGGGGTTCCTACGAGCAGTACTTC.

The rearrangement uses TRBV5-1 and TRBJ2-4; 10 nucleotides agree with TRBD1. CDR1 and CDR2 from the germline V gene are SGHRS and YFSETQ. CDR3 length: 19 residues. The V gene end was trimmed by 2 bases and the J gene end by 3 bases; junction bases not matched to a gene: 14. DNA of the CDR3: TGCGCCAGCAGCTTCCACCTGATCCGGGACAGGGGAAACAAAAACATTCAGTACTTC. It is translated as CASSFHLIRDRGNKNIQYF. The full variable domain, in which reference TRBV5-1 and TRBJ2-4 provide the parts outside the CDR3, is KAGVTQTPRYLIKTRGQQVTLSCSPISGHRSVSWYQQTPGQGLQFLFEYFSETQRNKGNFPGRFSGRQFSNSRSEMNVSTLELGDSALYLCASSFHLIRDRGNKNIQYFGAGTRLSVL.

The chain employs TRBV5-1 and TRBJ2-7, with D perhaps TRBD2 (5 bases). The V gene lost 4 bases and the J gene lost 5 bases, with 22 bases spanning the gap. Germline CDR1 is SGHRS and CDR2 is YFSETQ. CDR3 length: 16 amino acids. The DNA of the CDR3 is TGCGCCAGCAGCGGCAAAACTAGACCACCTCGGGACGAGCAGTACTTC. It encodes CASSGKTRPPRDEQYF. The whole variable domain, remainder taken from reference TRBV5-1 and TRBJ2-7, is KAGVTQTPRYLIKTRGQQVTLSCSPISGHRSVSWYQQTPGQGLQFLFEYFSETQRNKGNFPGRFSGRQFSNSRSEMNVSTLELGDSALYLCASSGKTRPPRDEQYFGPGTRLTVT.